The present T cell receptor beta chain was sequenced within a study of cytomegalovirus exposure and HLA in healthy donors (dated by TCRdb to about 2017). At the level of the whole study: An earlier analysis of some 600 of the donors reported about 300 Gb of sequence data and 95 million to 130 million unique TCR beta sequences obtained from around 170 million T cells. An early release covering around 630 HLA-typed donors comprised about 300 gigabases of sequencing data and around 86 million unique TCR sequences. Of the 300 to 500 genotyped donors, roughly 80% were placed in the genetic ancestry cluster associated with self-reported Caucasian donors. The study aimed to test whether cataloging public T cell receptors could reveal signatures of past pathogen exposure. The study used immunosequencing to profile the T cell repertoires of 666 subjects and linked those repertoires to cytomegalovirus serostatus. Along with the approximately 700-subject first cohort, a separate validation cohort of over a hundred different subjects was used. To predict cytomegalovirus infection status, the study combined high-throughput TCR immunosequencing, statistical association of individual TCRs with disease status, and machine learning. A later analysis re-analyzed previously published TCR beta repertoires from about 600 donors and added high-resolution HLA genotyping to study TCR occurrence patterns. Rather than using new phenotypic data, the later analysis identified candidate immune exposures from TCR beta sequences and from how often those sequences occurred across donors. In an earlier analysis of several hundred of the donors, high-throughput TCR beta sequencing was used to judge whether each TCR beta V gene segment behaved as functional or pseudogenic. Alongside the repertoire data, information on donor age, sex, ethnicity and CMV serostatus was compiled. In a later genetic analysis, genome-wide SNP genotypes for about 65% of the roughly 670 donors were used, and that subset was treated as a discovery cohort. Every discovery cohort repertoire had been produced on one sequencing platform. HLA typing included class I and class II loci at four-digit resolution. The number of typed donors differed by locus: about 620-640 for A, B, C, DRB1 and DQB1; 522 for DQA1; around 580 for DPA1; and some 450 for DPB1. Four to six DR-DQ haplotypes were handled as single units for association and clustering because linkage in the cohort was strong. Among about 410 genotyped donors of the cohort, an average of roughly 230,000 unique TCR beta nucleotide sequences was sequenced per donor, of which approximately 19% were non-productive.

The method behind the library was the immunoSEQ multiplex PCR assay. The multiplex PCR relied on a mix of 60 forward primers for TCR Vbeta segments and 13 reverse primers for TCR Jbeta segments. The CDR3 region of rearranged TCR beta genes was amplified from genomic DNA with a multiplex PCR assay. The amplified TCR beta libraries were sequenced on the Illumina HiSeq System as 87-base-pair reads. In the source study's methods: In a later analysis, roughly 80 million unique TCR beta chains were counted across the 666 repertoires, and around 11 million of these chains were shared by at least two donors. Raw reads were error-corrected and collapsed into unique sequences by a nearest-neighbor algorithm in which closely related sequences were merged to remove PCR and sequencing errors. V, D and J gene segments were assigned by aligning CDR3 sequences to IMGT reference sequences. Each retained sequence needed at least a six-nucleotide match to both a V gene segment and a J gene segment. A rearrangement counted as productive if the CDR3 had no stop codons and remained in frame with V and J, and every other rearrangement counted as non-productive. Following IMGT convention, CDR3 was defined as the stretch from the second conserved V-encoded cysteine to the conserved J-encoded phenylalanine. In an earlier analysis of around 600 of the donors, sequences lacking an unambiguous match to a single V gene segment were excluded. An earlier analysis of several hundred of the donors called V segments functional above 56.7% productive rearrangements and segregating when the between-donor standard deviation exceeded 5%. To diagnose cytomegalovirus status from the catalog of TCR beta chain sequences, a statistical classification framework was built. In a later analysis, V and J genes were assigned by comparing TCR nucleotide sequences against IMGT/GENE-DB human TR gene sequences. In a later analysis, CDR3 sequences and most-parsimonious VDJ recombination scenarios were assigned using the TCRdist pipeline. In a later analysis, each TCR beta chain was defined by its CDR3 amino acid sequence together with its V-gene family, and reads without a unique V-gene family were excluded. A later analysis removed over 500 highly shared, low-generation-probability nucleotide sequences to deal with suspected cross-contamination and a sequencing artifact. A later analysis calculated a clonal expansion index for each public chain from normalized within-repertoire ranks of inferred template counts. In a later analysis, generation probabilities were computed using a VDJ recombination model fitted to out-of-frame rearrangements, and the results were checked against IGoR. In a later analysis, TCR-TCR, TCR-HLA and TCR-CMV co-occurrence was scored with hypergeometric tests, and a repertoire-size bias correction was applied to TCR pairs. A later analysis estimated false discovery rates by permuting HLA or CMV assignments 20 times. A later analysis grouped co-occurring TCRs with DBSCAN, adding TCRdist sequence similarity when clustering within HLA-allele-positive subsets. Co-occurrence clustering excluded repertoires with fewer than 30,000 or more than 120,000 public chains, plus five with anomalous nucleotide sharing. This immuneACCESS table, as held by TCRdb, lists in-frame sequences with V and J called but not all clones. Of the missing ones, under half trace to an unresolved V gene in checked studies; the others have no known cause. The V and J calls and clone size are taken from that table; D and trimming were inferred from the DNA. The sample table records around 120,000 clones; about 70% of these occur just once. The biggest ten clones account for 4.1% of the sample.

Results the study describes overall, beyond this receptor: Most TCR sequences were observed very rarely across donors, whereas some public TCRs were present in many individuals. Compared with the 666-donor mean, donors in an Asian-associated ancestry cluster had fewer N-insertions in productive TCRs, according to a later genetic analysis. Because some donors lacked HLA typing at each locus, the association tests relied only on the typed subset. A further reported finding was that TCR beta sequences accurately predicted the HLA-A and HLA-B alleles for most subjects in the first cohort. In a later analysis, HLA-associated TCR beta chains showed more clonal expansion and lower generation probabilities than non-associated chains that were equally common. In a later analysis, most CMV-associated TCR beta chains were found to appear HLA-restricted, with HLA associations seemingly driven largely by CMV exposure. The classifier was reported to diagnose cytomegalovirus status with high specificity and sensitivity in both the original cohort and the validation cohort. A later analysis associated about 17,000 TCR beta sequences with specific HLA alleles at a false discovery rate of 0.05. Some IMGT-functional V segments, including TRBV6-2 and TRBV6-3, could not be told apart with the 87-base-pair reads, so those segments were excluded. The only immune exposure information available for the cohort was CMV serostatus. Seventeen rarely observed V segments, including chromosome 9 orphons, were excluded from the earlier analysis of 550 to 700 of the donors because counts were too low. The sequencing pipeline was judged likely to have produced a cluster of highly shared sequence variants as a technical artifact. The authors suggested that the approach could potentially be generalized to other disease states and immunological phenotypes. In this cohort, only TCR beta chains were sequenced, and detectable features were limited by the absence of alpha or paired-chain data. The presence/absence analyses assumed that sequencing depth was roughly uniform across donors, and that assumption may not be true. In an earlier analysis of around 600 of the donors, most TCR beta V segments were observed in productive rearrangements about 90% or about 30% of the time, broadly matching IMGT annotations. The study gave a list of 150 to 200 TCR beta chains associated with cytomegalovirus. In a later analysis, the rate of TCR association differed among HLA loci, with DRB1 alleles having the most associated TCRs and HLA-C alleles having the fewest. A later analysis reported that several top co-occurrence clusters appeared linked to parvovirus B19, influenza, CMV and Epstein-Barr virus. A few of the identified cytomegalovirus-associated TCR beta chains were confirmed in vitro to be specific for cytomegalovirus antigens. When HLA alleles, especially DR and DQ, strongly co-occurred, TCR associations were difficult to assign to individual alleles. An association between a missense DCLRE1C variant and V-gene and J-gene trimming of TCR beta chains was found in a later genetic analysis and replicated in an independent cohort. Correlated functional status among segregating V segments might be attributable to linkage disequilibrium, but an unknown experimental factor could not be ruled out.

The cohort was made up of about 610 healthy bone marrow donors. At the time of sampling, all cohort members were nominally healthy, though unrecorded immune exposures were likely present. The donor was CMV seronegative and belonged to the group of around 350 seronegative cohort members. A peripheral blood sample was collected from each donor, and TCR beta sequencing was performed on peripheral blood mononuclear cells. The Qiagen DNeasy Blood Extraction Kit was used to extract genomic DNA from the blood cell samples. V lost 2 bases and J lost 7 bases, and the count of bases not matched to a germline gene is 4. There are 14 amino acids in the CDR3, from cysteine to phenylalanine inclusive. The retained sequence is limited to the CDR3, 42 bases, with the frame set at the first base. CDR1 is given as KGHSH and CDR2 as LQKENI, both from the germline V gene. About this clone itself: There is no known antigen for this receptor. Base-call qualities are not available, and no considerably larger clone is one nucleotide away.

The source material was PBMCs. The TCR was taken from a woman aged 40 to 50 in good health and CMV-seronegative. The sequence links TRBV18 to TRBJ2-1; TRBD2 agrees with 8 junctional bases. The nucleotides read TGTGCCAGCTCACCAGCGCTAGCGGGTAATGAGCAGTTCTTC. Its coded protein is CASSPALAGNEQFF. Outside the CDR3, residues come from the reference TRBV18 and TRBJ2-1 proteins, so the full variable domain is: NAGVMQNPRHLVRRRGQEARLRCSPMKGHSHVYWYRQLPEEGLKFMVYLQKENIIDESGMPKERFSAEFPKEGPSILRIQQVVRGDSAAYFCASSPALAGNEQFFGPGTRLTVL.